This is a list of T cell receptor beta chains from one sample in a study of blood T cell repertoires in COVID-19. Measured with immunoSEQ multiplex PCR; TCRdb has only the in-frame clones, and not every one. The sample holds roughly 240,000 clones, about 90% seen once. The sample taken for sequencing was peripheral blood. These TCRs come from a woman in her twenties or thirties who had recovered from COVID-19. Each CDR3 is given with its conserved first and last residue. The D gene is left open where the match is weak. A clone size is listed for some rows: how often the clone was seen (once, few, many), or a class if it is expanded.

D: NA
size: NA
J: TRBJ2-2
V: TRBV1
CDR3: CTSPRGGITGELFF
DNA: TGCACCAGCCCTCGGGGGGGCATCACCGGGGAGCTGTTTTTT

D: TRBD1
size: NA
J: TRBJ2-1
V: TRBV9
CDR3: CASSVGYSGQGDNEQFF
DNA: TGTGCCAGCAGCGTAGGTTATTCAGGACAGGGAGACAATGAGCAGTTCTTC

D: NA
size: NA
J: TRBJ1-4
V: TRBV5-1
CDR3: CASSLGGSTNEKLFF
DNA: TGCGCCAGCAGCTTGGGAGGGTCAACTAATGAAAAACTGTTTTTT

D: TRBD2
size: NA
J: TRBJ2-3
V: TRBV4-2
CDR3: CASSQYSGGARNTQYF
DNA: TGTGCCAGCAGCCAATATAGCGGGGGGGCCCGTAATACGCAGTATTTT

D: TRBD1
size: NA
J: TRBJ2-1
V: TRBV5-1
CDR3: CASDSGTGYYDEQFF
DNA: TGCGCCAGCGATTCCGGGACAGGGTATTACGATGAGCAGTTCTTC

D: NA
size: NA
J: TRBJ1-3
V: TRBV2
CDR3: CASSEWGGSGNTIYF
DNA: TGTGCCAGCAGTGAATGGGGGGGGTCAGGAAACACCATATATTTT

D: TRBD1
size: NA
J: TRBJ2-4
V: TRBV2
CDR3: CASRTGKANIQYF
DNA: TGTGCCAGCAGGACAGGGAAGGCGAACATTCAGTACTTC

D: NA
size: NA
J: TRBJ1-5
V: TRBV21-1
CDR3: CASSRKGAFGNQPQHF
DNA: TGTGCCAGCAGCAGAAAGGGGGCCTTTGGCAATCAGCCCCAGCATTTT

D: TRBD1
size: NA
J: TRBJ2-5
V: TRBV18
CDR3: CASSKETGVIETQYF
DNA: TGTGCCAGCTCAAAGGAGACAGGGGTGATAGAGACCCAGTACTTC

D: TRBD1
size: NA
J: TRBJ2-1
V: TRBV9
CDR3: CASSPRTGFGINEQFF
DNA: TGTGCCAGCAGCCCCCGGACAGGATTCGGCATCAATGAGCAGTTCTTC

D: NA
size: once
J: TRBJ2-1
V: TRBV6-5
CDR3: CATTGETPEQFF
DNA: TGTGCCACCACCGGTGAGACTCCTGAGCAGTTCTTC

D: NA
size: NA
J: TRBJ1-5
V: TRBV5-1
CDR3: CASSRSGHANQPQHF
DNA: TGCGCCAGCAGTCGGTCAGGGCACGCAAATCAGCCCCAGCATTTT

D: TRBD1
size: NA
J: TRBJ2-2
V: TRBV4-1
CDR3: CASSQDHRTGGTGELFF
DNA: TGCGCCAGCAGCCAAGATCACCGGACAGGGGGAACCGGGGAGCTGTTTTTT

D: TRBD1
size: NA
J: TRBJ2-1
V: TRBV14
CDR3: CASSQEQGNYNEQFF
DNA: TGTGCCAGCAGCCAAGAACAGGGGAACTACAATGAGCAGTTCTTC

D: NA
size: NA
J: TRBJ2-2
V: TRBV10-1
CDR3: CASRDTANTGELFF
DNA: TGCGCCAGTCGGGACACCGCGAACACCGGGGAGCTGTTTTTT

D: NA
size: NA
J: TRBJ2-7
V: TRBV13
CDR3: CASSPPGWDTSYEQYF
DNA: TGTGCCAGCAGCCCCCCGGGGTGGGATACATCCTACGAGCAGTACTTC

D: NA
size: many
J: TRBJ1-2
V: TRBV19
CDR3: CATSTEGRGNYGYTF
DNA: TGTGCCACCTCAACCGAGGGACGGGGGAACTATGGCTACACCTTC

D: NA
size: NA
J: TRBJ2-3
V: TRBV12-5
CDR3: CASGLFGGTDTQYF
DNA: TGTGCTAGTGGTTTGTTCGGGGGAACAGATACGCAGTATTTT

D: NA
size: NA
J: TRBJ1-1
V: TRBV27
CDR3: CASSLSFGQGRRTEAFF
DNA: TGTGCCAGCAGTTTAAGTTTCGGCCAGGGAAGAAGGACTGAAGCTTTCTTT

D: NA
size: once
J: TRBJ1-6
V: TRBV25-1
CDR3: CASSEFGQGLPPLHF
DNA: TGTGCCAGCAGTGAATTCGGTCAGGGTCTACCACCCCTCCACTTT

D: TRBD1
size: NA
J: TRBJ1-6
V: TRBV27
CDR3: CASRTTGGSSPLHF
DNA: TGTGCCAGCAGGACGACAGGGGGGAGTTCACCCCTCCACTTT

D: TRBD2
size: NA
J: TRBJ2-2
V: TRBV10-3
CDR3: CATRVGGGNTGELFF
DNA: TGTGCCACGAGGGTAGGCGGGGGGAACACCGGGGAGCTGTTTTTT

D: NA
size: NA
J: TRBJ1-3
V: TRBV13
CDR3: CASGAQLGNTIYF
DNA: TGTGCCAGCGGGGCGCAGCTAGGAAACACCATATATTTT

D: TRBD1
size: NA
J: TRBJ2-1
V: TRBV11-2
CDR3: CASSLGVGDRGRSKRRFF
DNA: TGTGCCAGCAGCTTAGGGGTAGGGGACAGGGGCCGATCTAAACGGCGGTTCTTC

D: NA
size: once
J: TRBJ1-3
V: TRBV30
CDR3: CAWSKEVIDTIYF
DNA: TGTGCCTGGAGCAAAGAGGTTATTGACACCATATATTTT

D: TRBD1
size: NA
J: TRBJ2-2
V: TRBV6-5
CDR3: CASSLWTGNTGELFF
DNA: TGTGCCAGCAGTTTATGGACAGGGAACACCGGGGAGCTGTTTTTT

D: TRBD1
size: NA
J: TRBJ1-2
V: TRBV6-1
CDR3: CASSEWVTGIKGFGYTF
DNA: TGTGCCAGCAGTGAATGGGTGACAGGGATAAAAGGCTTTGGCTACACCTTC

D: NA
size: NA
J: TRBJ2-3
V: TRBV2
CDR3: CASSFEGGGTDTQYF
DNA: TGTGCCAGCAGTTTTGAGGGCGGGGGCACAGATACGCAGTATTTT

D: TRBD1
size: NA
J: TRBJ2-7
V: TRBV6-1
CDR3: CASSEFYRGLYEQYF
DNA: TGTGCCAGCAGTGAATTTTACAGGGGCCTTTACGAGCAGTACTTC

D: NA
size: NA
J: TRBJ2-1
V: TRBV6-5
CDR3: CASSSSATNEQFF
DNA: TGTGCCAGCAGTTCGAGCGCGACCAATGAGCAGTTCTTC

D: NA
size: once
J: TRBJ2-1
V: TRBV29-1
CDR3: CSVSLGGNEQFF
DNA: TGCAGCGTTTCATTGGGGGGTAATGAGCAGTTCTTC

D: NA
size: NA
J: TRBJ2-1
V: TRBV5-8
CDR3: CASSPSGVTYNEQFF
DNA: TGTGCCAGCAGCCCCTCAGGCGTGACCTACAATGAGCAGTTCTTC

D: NA
size: NA
J: TRBJ2-3
V: TRBV6-2/TRBV6-3
CDR3: CASSYEAGQEKSTDTQYF
DNA: TGTGCCAGCAGTTACGAGGCGGGGCAGGAGAAAAGCACAGATACGCAGTATTTT

D: NA
size: NA
J: TRBJ2-7
V: TRBV5-4
CDR3: CASSLEGPREEQYF
DNA: TGTGCCAGCAGCTTGGAGGGACCTCGGGAGGAGCAGTACTTC

D: NA
size: few
J: TRBJ1-2
V: TRBV5-1
CDR3: CASSLAGGQGMRGYTF
DNA: TGCGCCAGCAGCTTGGCGGGTGGCCAGGGTATGAGGGGCTACACCTTC

D: TRBD2
size: NA
J: TRBJ2-1
V: TRBV11-3
CDR3: CASSFVAGGFYNEQFF
DNA: TGTGCCAGCAGCTTCGTAGCGGGGGGTTTCTACAATGAGCAGTTCTTC

D: NA
size: NA
J: TRBJ1-2
V: TRBV7-2
CDR3: CASSLIRVDGYTF
DNA: TGTGCCAGCAGCTTAATCAGGGTTGATGGCTACACCTTC

D: NA
size: NA
J: TRBJ1-2
V: TRBV4-1
CDR3: CASSQREASPTGTRYTF
DNA: TGCGCCAGCAGCCAAAGAGAAGCCTCCCCTACAGGGACGCGCTACACCTTC

D: TRBD1
size: NA
J: TRBJ1-2
V: TRBV2
CDR3: CASRVRDREAGYTF
DNA: TGTGCCAGCCGGGTCCGGGACAGGGAGGCTGGCTACACCTTC

D: NA
size: NA
J: TRBJ2-5
V: TRBV19
CDR3: CASSRGSRETQYF
DNA: TGTGCCAGTAGTAGAGGCAGCCGCGAGACCCAGTACTTC

D: TRBD1
size: once
J: TRBJ1-1
V: TRBV3-1/TRBV3-2
CDR3: CASSRGTAPEAFF
DNA: TGTGCCAGCAGCCGCGGGACAGCTCCTGAAGCTTTCTTT

D: TRBD1
size: NA
J: TRBJ1-4
V: TRBV4-1
CDR3: CASSRGTGNEKLFF
DNA: TGCGCCAGCAGCCGCGGGACAGGGAATGAAAAACTGTTTTTT

D: TRBD2
size: once
J: TRBJ2-1
V: TRBV19
CDR3: CASSITSGVVDEQFF
DNA: TGTGCCAGTAGTATTACCAGCGGGGTAGTCGATGAGCAGTTCTTC

D: TRBD1
size: few
J: TRBJ1-6
V: TRBV25-1
CDR3: CASSDPTGGGSPLHF
DNA: TGTGCCAGCAGTGATCCCACAGGGGGCGGTTCACCCCTCCACTTT

D: TRBD1
size: NA
J: TRBJ2-5
V: TRBV24-1
CDR3: CATSDKGQGRETQYF
DNA: TGTGCCACCAGTGACAAGGGACAGGGAAGGGAGACCCAGTACTTC

D: TRBD1
size: NA
J: TRBJ2-7
V: TRBV7-8
CDR3: CASSLPFSGQGDEQYF
DNA: TGTGCCAGCAGCTTACCCTTCTCGGGACAGGGGGACGAGCAGTACTTC